Listed here are 23 T cell receptor beta chains from one sample, sequenced in a study of blood T cells in healthy people across ages (dated by TCRdb to the mid-2010s). Libraries were built with 5' RACE. Sequencing used an Illumina HiSeq 2500. A second PCR of roughly 7 to 12 cycles was performed with a sample-barcoded 5' primer and a J-beta primer mix. TCRdb reprocessing: public reads trimmed at Q25 with fastp, clones called with MiXCR, in-frame beta chains kept. One record per CDR3 amino acid sequence lists the most common genes and DNA. The sample yields approximately 600,000 distinct CDR3 sequences; roughly 58% were counted once. 30% to 45% of the sample goes to the ten largest clones. The sample comprised blood. These receptors came from a man aged 55 to 70 in good health.

This clonotype was counted between two and nine times. CDR3: CASSSLLAEQETQYF. The CDR3 DNA follows: TGTGCCAGCAGCTCCCTACTAGCGGAACAAGAGACCCAGTACTTC. V usage is TRBV7-9 and J usage is TRBJ2-5; 8 bases map to TRBD2. The CDR3 extends over 15 amino acids. The J segment lost 2 bases and the V segment lost 4 bases, leaving 6 bases of the junction unmatched. Germline loops: CDR1 SEHNR, CDR2 FQNEAQ (reference sequence).

A few counts support this clonotype. The chain uses TRBV29-1 and TRBJ2-4; 8 bases agree with TRBD1. Unmatched junction bases numbered 9, after V lost 6 bases and J lost 8 bases. The germline CDR1 and CDR2 sequences are SQVTM and ANQGSEA. The CDR3 contains 13 residues. CDR3 residues: CSVGQGAWDIQYF. CDR3 coding DNA: TGCAGCGTAGGGCAGGGGGCTTGGGACATTCAGTACTTC.

This clonotype was observed a single time. J is TRBJ2-7 and V is TRBV6-1; TRBD2 might be the D (7 bases). Trimming shortened V by 1 base and J by 4 bases, and 11 bases separated the two germline ends. The CDR3 spans 14 residues. Germline-derived CDR1 and CDR2 are MNHNS and SASEGT. The CDR3 DNA follows: TGTGCCAGCAGTGAAGAAGGGGGGGTATACGAGCAGTACTTC. Residues: CASSEEGGVYEQYF.

This clonotype was counted a few times. The chain recombines TRBV4-1 with TRBJ1-2, with a possible D match to TRBD1 (6 bases). CDR1 and CDR2 from the germline V gene are MGHRA and YSYEKL. The CDR3 has 16 residues. The V end was cut by 4 bases, the J end by 4 bases, with 19 bases between. The CDR3 sequence is CASSRTNMDRTYGYTF. The CDR3 DNA reads TGCGCCAGCAGCCGCACCAATATGGACAGAACCTATGGCTACACCTTC.

The chain is built from TRBV7-2 and TRBJ2-3; TRBD2 aligns across 9 bases. Trimming took 2 bases from V and 0 from J; bases not matched to a gene: 9. Germline CDR1 and CDR2: SGHTA and FQGNSA. CDR3 length equals 18 residues. The CDR3 bases are TGTGCCAGCAGCTTATTATCTAGCGGGGCCCCCAGCACAGATACGCAGTATTTT. Translation gives CASSLLSSGAPSTDTQYF.

V is TRBV20-1 and J is TRBJ2-5; TRBD1 aligns across 7 bases. The trim removed 2 bases at V and 1 base at J, leaving 10 bases unmatched. The V gene's germline CDR1 is DFQATT and CDR2 SNEGSKA (reference sequence). The CDR3 runs to 16 residues. The CDR3 spells CSARHPGQALQETQYF. The DNA for the CDR3 is TGCAGTGCTAGACATCCCGGACAGGCCCTCCAAGAGACCCAGTACTTC.

The chain employs TRBV4-1 and TRBJ2-1; tentatively, D is TRBD1 or TRBD2 (5 bases each). CDR1 and CDR2 (germline): MGHRA, YSYEKL. The CDR3 sequence is 14 residues long. V shed 4 bases and J shed 2 bases, with 9 bases lying between them. The CDR3 DNA sequence: TGCGCCAGCAGCCCTCGGGACCCCTACAATGAGCAGTTCTTC. It yields the protein CASSPRDPYNEQFF.

The chain recombines TRBV4-1 with TRBJ2-3; 8 bases align to TRBD2. The CDR3 extends over 17 amino acids. The junction had 12 bases not matched to a gene; V was cut back by 2 bases and J by 5 bases. The V gene's germline CDR1 is MGHRA and CDR2 YSYEKL. The CDR3 loop is CASSQSRGGVGVDTQYF. CDR3 nucleotide sequence: TGCGCCAGCAGCCAAAGTCGGGGGGGCGTTGGGGTAGATACGCAGTATTTT.

The chain joins TRBV7-2 to TRBJ2-3; maybe TRBD2 (6 bases). The V and J ends lost 2 bases and 3 bases respectively, with 9 bases between them. From germline, CDR1 is SGHTA and CDR2 FQGNSA. This CDR3 has 14 residues. The CDR3 is CASSLHLATDTQYF. The DNA for the CDR3 is TGTGCCAGCAGCTTACACCTAGCGACAGATACGCAGTATTTT. The complete variable domain, with remaining parts taken from reference TRBV7-2 and TRBJ2-3, reads GAGVSQSPSNKVTEKGKDVELRCDPISGHTALYWYRQSLGQGLEFLIYFQGNSAPDKSGLPSDRFSAERTGGSVSTLTIQRTQQEDSAVYLCASSLHLATDTQYFGPGTRLTVL.

V and J are TRBV12-3 or TRBV12-4 and TRBJ2-5; D gene ambiguous. Deletions cut 5 bases from V and 7 bases from J, with 17 bases between. This CDR3 has 14 residues. CDR3 in amino acids: CASSPDRAARTQYF. The DNA of the CDR3 is TGTGCCAGCAGTCCTGATCGGGCGGCCCGGACCCAGTACTTC.

The chain recombines TRBV29-1 with TRBJ2-3; TRBD2 matches at 11 bases. The length of the CDR3 is 14 residues. J gave up 3 bases and V 8 bases, and 7 bases lay outside the gene matches. The V gene's germline CDR1 is SQVTM and CDR2 ANQGSEA. The CDR3 is CSPRLAGRTDTQYF. In nucleotides, the CDR3 is TGCAGCCCCAGACTAGCGGGGAGAACAGATACGCAGTATTTT.

The table lists this clonotype with a few counts. The gene calls are TRBV5-5 and TRBJ1-2; 7 positions agree with TRBD1. J gave up 2 bases and V 0 bases, and 7 bases lay outside the gene matches. CDR3 length: 16 amino acids. Germline-derived CDR1 and CDR2 are SGHKS and YYEKEE (reference sequence). As DNA, the CDR3 is TGTGCCAGCAGCTTGGGTTCCAGCAGGGGGAACTATGGCTACACCTTC. Translating gives CASSLGSSRGNYGYTF.

V gene TRBV20-1 combines with J gene TRBJ2-3; possibly TRBD1 or TRBD2 for D (5 bases each). V was trimmed by 1 base and J by 6 bases, leaving 14 bases between them. The V gene's germline CDR1 is DFQATT and CDR2 SNEGSKA (reference sequence). The CDR3 is 14 residues long. CDR3 nucleotide sequence: TGCAGTGCTAGAGGGGGGTCTCCCTGGGATACGCAGTATTTT. Residues: CSARGGSPWDTQYF.

This chain uses TRBV29-1 with TRBJ2-3, with 7 nucleotides matching TRBD2. V gave up 0 bases and J gave up 1 base; unmatched junction bases: 4. Germline V lookup: CDR1 SQVTM, CDR2 ANQGSEA. The length of the CDR3 is 15 residues. Here the CDR3 DNA reads TGCAGCGTTGAAGATGGACGGGGGGGCACAGATACGCAGTATTTT. Amino acid sequence: CSVEDGRGGTDTQYF.

The chain recombines TRBV5-1 with TRBJ1-1; TRBD1 agrees at 11 bases. The CDR3 is 14 residues long. V lost 1 base and J lost 6; bases outside the gene matches: 2. Germline-derived CDR1 and CDR2 are SGHRS and YFSETQ. CDR3 coding DNA: TGCGCCAGCAGCTTGCCGGGACAGGGGGCTGAAGCTTTCTTT. Its protein is CASSLPGQGAEAFF.

This clonotype has a handful of counts. V gene TRBV3-1 combines with J gene TRBJ2-5; TRBD2 matches at 8 bases. Germline CDR1 is LGHDT and CDR2 is YNNKEL (reference sequence). V was clipped by 2 bases and J by 2 bases; unmatched bases: 7. The CDR3 covers 16 residues. The CDR3 DNA sequence: TGTGCCAGCAGCCAAACTCAGCGGGGGATTCAAGAGACCCAGTACTTC. Protein sequence: CASSQTQRGIQETQYF.

V gene TRBV20-1 combines with J gene TRBJ2-3, with 9 bases identical to TRBD1. Germline CDR1 reads DFQATT; CDR2 reads SNEGSKA (reference sequence). V lost 3 bases, J lost 3 bases, and 7 bases stayed unmatched. This CDR3 is 15 amino acids long. The CDR3 protein is CSARGNRGRTDTQYF. Written as DNA, the CDR3 is TGCAGTGCTAGGGGCAACAGGGGGCGGACAGATACGCAGTATTTT.

This clonotype was found once. This chain connects TRBV15 to TRBJ1-2; D not resolved. The CDR3 spans 14 residues. V shed 2 bases and J shed 0 bases, with 7 bases lying between them. CDR1 and CDR2 from the germline V gene are LNHNV and YYDKDF (reference sequence). In nucleotides, the CDR3 is TGTGCCACCAGCAGAATAGACGCTAACTATGGCTACACCTTC. Translation: CATSRIDANYGYTF.

CDR3 coding DNA: TGTGCCAGCAGCTTAGTAAATAACTATGGCTACACCTTC. This translates into CASSLVNNYGYTF. This chain connects TRBV7-2 to TRBJ1-2, with D unresolved. The V end was cut by 1 base, the J end by 1 base, with 4 bases between. CDR1 and CDR2 (germline): SGHTA, FQGNSA. The CDR3 runs to 13 residues.

The chain combines TRBV6-5 with TRBJ2-2, with 11 bases matching TRBD2. The CDR3 spans 16 residues. The germline V gene has CDR1 MNHEY and CDR2 SVGAGI. Unmatched junction bases numbered 3, after V lost 6 bases and J lost 0 bases. The CDR3 spells CASSLTSGANTGELFF. CDR3 DNA: TGTGCCAGCAGCCTGACTAGCGGGGCGAACACCGGGGAGCTGTTTTTT.

This chain connects TRBV2 to TRBJ2-4, with TRBD2 matching 7 bases. Gene TRBJ2-5 matches the end of the DNA better, so the J call may be wrong. Germline V gene lookup returns CDR1 SNHLY and CDR2 FYNNEI. The CDR3 consists of 17 residues. The CDR3 here is CASRPGLAERSQETQYF. The DNA of the CDR3 is TGTGCCAGCAGGCCGGGTCTAGCGGAGAGAAGCCAAGAGACCCAGTACTTC.

The chain employs TRBV7-8 and TRBJ2-1, with D tentatively TRBD2 (5 bases). Germline values: CDR1 SGHVS, CDR2 FQNEAQ. The CDR3 is made up of 16 amino acids. The V and J ends lost 5 bases and 7 bases respectively, with 21 bases between them. The CDR3: CASSLRGSPVENEQFF. In nucleotides, the CDR3 is TGTGCCAGCAGCCTCCGGGGATCCCCGGTCGAGAATGAGCAGTTCTTC.

V usage is TRBV3-1 and J usage is TRBJ2-1; 10 bases align to TRBD2. The CDR3 consists of 17 residues. The V segment lost 2 bases and the J segment 2 bases; nucleotides outside the gene matches: 6. From germline, CDR1 is LGHDT and CDR2 YNNKEL (reference sequence). CDR3 nucleotides: TGTGCCAGCAGCCAAAGGGGGAGCGGGGGGGCCTACAATGAGCAGTTCTTC. Translated, it gives CASSQRGSGGAYNEQFF.